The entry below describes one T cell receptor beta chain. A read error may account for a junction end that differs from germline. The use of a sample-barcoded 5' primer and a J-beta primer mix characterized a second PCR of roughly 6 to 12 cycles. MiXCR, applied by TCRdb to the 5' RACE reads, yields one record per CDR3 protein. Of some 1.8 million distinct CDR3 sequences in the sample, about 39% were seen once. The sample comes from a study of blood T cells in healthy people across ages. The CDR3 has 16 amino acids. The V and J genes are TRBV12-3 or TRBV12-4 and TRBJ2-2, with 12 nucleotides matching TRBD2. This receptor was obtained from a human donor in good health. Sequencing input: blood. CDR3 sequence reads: CACSLTSGGWTGELFF. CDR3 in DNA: TGTGCCTGCAGTTTAACTAGCGGGGGGTGGACCGGGGAGCTGTTTTTT.